These 23 T cell receptor beta chains were sequenced from one sample in a study of naive and memory T cell subsets. Both TRBC1 and TRBC2 were covered by a beta constant-region primer of two equimolar oligonucleotides. One entry per CDR3 protein results from TCRdb running MiXCR on the UMI-ligation and nested PCR reads. The table includes 140,000 to 150,000 distinct CDR3 sequences, 15% to 20% detected once. What was sequenced was naive CD4+ T cells from blood. The receptors were gathered from a human donor in good health.

The chain links TRBV28 to TRBJ1-2; tentatively, D is TRBD1 (6 bases). This CDR3 has 18 residues. Germline V gene data show CDR1 as MDHEN and CDR2 as SYDVKM. Trimming removed 6 bases from V and 2 bases from J, with 25 bases in between. CDR3 protein: CASSPPLLTGLTNYGYTF. CDR3 nucleotides: TGTGCCAGCAGCCCTCCTCTCTTAACAGGGCTAACAAACTATGGCTACACCTTC.

This clonotype has only a few counts. V usage is TRBV11-2 and J usage is TRBJ2-3, with D possibly TRBD2 on 5 matching bases. This CDR3 comprises 13 residues. Trimming removed 7 bases at V and 4 bases at J, with 12 bases between. Germline V lookup: CDR1 SGHAT, CDR2 FQNNGV. The CDR3 spells CASKPAGADTQYF. In nucleotides, the CDR3 is TGTGCCAGCAAGCCTGCCGGGGCAGATACGCAGTATTTT.

This clonotype has more than one count but fewer than ten. V and J are TRBV2 and TRBJ2-3; TRBD2 agrees at 9 bases. Losses at the gene ends were 7 bases for V and 3 bases for J; bases not matched to a gene: 8. The length of the CDR3 is 15 residues. Germline loops: CDR1 SNHLY, CDR2 FYNNEI. CDR3: CASNRLAGVTDTQYF. The CDR3, as DNA: TGTGCCAGCAACAGGTTAGCGGGAGTAACAGATACGCAGTATTTT.

The rearrangement joins TRBV6-5 to TRBJ2-2; D uncertain. The V gene lost 1 base and the J gene lost 5 bases, with 11 bases spanning the gap. The CDR3 runs 15 residues. Germline V gives CDR1 MNHEY, CDR2 SVGAGI. Here the CDR3 DNA reads TGTGCCAGCAGTTACTGGCAGCGAAGGACCGGGGAGCTGTTTTTT. It is translated as CASSYWQRRTGELFF.

The chain uses TRBV6-2 or TRBV6-3 and TRBJ1-6; 7 bases fit TRBD1. With 6 bases clipped from V and 10 bases from J, the junction kept 6 bases outside the gene matches. This CDR3 has 13 residues. CDR1 is MNHEY and CDR2 is SVGEGT in the germline V gene. The CDR3 DNA follows: TGTGCCAGCAGGAATACAGGGGACTCACCCCTCCACTTT. Translated, it gives CASRNTGDSPLHF.

The chain links TRBV30 to TRBJ2-1; 12 bases agree with TRBD2. V shed 0 bases and J 9 bases; nucleotides not matched to a gene: 6. The CDR3 runs to 15 residues. Germline V CDR1 and CDR2: GTSNPN, SVGIG (reference sequence). Here the CDR3 DNA reads TGTGCCTGGAGTGTAGTGACTAGCGGGAGACCTGAGCAGTTCTTC. Encoded protein: CAWSVVTSGRPEQFF.

This chain links TRBV6-5 with TRBJ2-1; 8 bases fit TRBD1. Trimming removed 2 bases from V and 9 bases from J; junction bases left unmatched: 6. The CDR3 totals 14 residues. CDR1 and CDR2 (germline): MNHEY, SVGAGI. CDR3 in amino acids: CASSYQDRVGEQFF. The CDR3 nucleotides read TGTGCCAGCAGTTACCAGGACAGGGTAGGTGAGCAGTTCTTC.

This clonotype turned up a few times. The rearrangement links TRBV6-2 or TRBV6-3 to TRBJ2-1; unclear D gene. The CDR3 has 13 residues. With 2 bases removed from V and 2 bases from J, the gap between germline ends came to 4 bases. In germline, CDR1 is MNHEY, CDR2 SVGEGT. The CDR3 region has the DNA TGTGCCAGCAGTTACCAGGCCTACAATGAGCAGTTCTTC. Protein sequence: CASSYQAYNEQFF.

V gene TRBV10-3 combines with J gene TRBJ2-5, with D perhaps matching TRBD1 (5 bases). The CDR3 runs to 15 residues. Germline V CDR1 and CDR2: ENHRY, SYGVKD. V lost 4 bases to trimming and J lost 2 bases, with 14 bases between them. CDR3 sequence: CAISGTQALQETQYF. The CDR3 coding sequence is TGTGCCATCAGTGGGACACAGGCCCTTCAAGAGACCCAGTACTTC.

V is TRBV28 and J is TRBJ2-3; tentatively, D is TRBD2 (6 bases). The CDR3 contains 15 residues. V was clipped by 5 bases and J by 1 base, with 13 bases between them. CDR1 is MDHEN and CDR2 is SYDVKM in the germline V gene. The CDR3: CASSRSLARTDTQYF. In DNA form, the CDR3 reads TGTGCCAGCAGTCGATCACTAGCCCGCACAGATACGCAGTATTTT. Combining the CDR3 with reference TRBV28 and TRBJ2-3 gives the whole variable domain DVKVTQSSRYLVKRTGEKVFLECVQDMDHENMFWYRQDPGLGLRLIYFSYDVKMKEKGDIPEGYSVSREKKERFSLILESASTNQTSMYLCASSRSLARTDTQYFGPGTRLTVL.

The rearrangement joins TRBV5-4 to TRBJ2-7, with 8 bases that match TRBD2. Germline V gene sequence: CDR1 SGHNT, CDR2 YYREEE (reference sequence). The CDR3 length is 15 residues. The J segment lost 0 bases and the V segment lost 1 base, leaving 3 bases of the junction unmatched. DNA of the CDR3: TGTGCCAGCAGCTTGATAGCGGGAAGCTCCTACGAGCAGTACTTC. This codes for CASSLIAGSSYEQYF.

The chain joins TRBV3-1 to TRBJ2-1, with 11 positions matching TRBD2. V shed 4 bases and J 6 bases; nucleotides not matched to a gene: 8. CDR3 length equals 16 residues. The germline V gene has CDR1 LGHDT and CDR2 YNNKEL (reference sequence). CDR3: CASSLNSGRGGNEQFF. DNA of the CDR3: TGTGCCAGCAGCCTAAATAGCGGGAGGGGGGGCAATGAGCAGTTCTTC.

In its sample, this clonotype was seen many times. The chain couples TRBV28 to TRBJ2-7; D is possibly TRBD1 (5 bases). The CDR3 totals 12 residues. Trimming took 2 bases from V and 3 from J, leaving 5 bases between them. Per the germline V gene, CDR1 is MDHEN and CDR2 is SYDVKM. The CDR3 here is CASSLRGYEQYF. DNA for the CDR3: TGTGCCAGCAGTTTAAGGGGCTACGAGCAGTACTTC.

V and J are TRBV4-1 and TRBJ2-5, with TRBD2 as a possible D gene (7 bases). Germline-derived CDR1 and CDR2 are MGHRA and YSYEKL. The CDR3 sequence is 17 residues long. V was clipped by 1 base and J by 9 bases, with 24 bases between them. The CDR3 bases are TGCGCCAGCAGCCAAGCGGGTTCTAGCGGACAAGGGGGGTCCCAGTACTTC. This translates into CASSQAGSSGQGGSQYF.

This clonotype was picked up a small number of times. As DNA, the CDR3 is TGTGCCAGCAGCCCTTATTGGGGGCCAACTGAAGCTTTCTTT. Translating gives CASSPYWGPTEAFF. The rearrangement joins TRBV7-2 to TRBJ1-1, with D tentatively TRBD1 (6 bases). The germline V and J ends were trimmed by 5 bases and 5 bases, with 15 bases remaining between them. The CDR3 length is 14 residues. The germline V gene encodes CDR1 SGHTA and CDR2 FQGNSA.

This clonotype has more than one count but fewer than ten. The chain combines TRBV20-1 with TRBJ1-5; D might be TRBD1 (5 bases). Germline CDR1 DFQATT, CDR2 SNEGSKA (reference sequence). V lost 6 bases and J 6 bases, leaving 18 bases between the germline ends. CDR3 length equals 14 residues. The CDR3 DNA reads as TGCAGTGCGAGGGGAGGGACGCGGGTTCAGCCCCAGCATTTT. It specifies CSARGGTRVQPQHF.

In this sample, this clonotype turned up a few times. This chain uses TRBV28 with TRBJ2-1, with D possibly being TRBD1 (6 bases). The CDR3 consists of 15 residues. Germline loops: CDR1 MDHEN, CDR2 SYDVKM. Trimming cost V 5 bases and J 8 bases, with 19 bases left between them. CDR3: CASSPPSDSPDEQFF. CDR3 bases: TGTGCCAGCAGTCCACCTTCGGACAGCCCCGATGAGCAGTTCTTC.

There are a few counts of this clonotype. The V and J genes are TRBV29-1 and TRBJ2-1; TRBD2 matches at 9 bases. Germline V CDR1 and CDR2: SQVTM, ANQGSEA. V dropped 4 bases and J dropped 0; count of bases not matched to a gene: 7. CDR3 size: 16 residues. The CDR3 loop reads CSVGGREGSSYNEQFF. CDR3 DNA sequence: TGCAGCGTTGGCGGGCGGGAGGGTAGCTCCTACAATGAGCAGTTCTTC.

The table lists this clonotype with a few counts. V is TRBV5-1 and J is TRBJ1-1; no reliable D call. Germline V gives CDR1 SGHRS, CDR2 YFSETQ. Between the trimmed V and J ends, which lost 1 base and 0 bases, there was a span of 13 bases. This CDR3 spans 16 amino acids. The DNA for the CDR3 is TGCGCCAGCAGCTTGAAGGGCCTCCTAATGAACACTGAAGCTTTCTTT. Encoded protein: CASSLKGLLMNTEAFF.

The chain employs TRBV2 and TRBJ2-2; a possible D gene is TRBD2 (5 bases). CDR3 length: 14 amino acids. With 0 bases removed from V and 7 bases from J, the gap between germline ends came to 9 bases. Per the germline V gene, CDR1 is SNHLY and CDR2 is FYNNEI. Here the CDR3 reads CASSEAASLGELFF. The DNA of the CDR3 is TGTGCCAGCAGTGAAGCCGCTAGCCTCGGGGAGCTGTTTTTT. Full variable domain (remainder filled in from reference TRBV2 and TRBJ2-2): EPEVTQTPSHQVTQMGQEVILRCVPISNHLYFYWYRQILGQKVEFLVSFYNNEISEKSEIFDDQFSVERPDGSNFTLKIRSTKLEDSAMYFCASSEAASLGELFFGEGSRLTVL.

This clonotype was seen more than once but under ten times. V gene TRBV11-3 combines with J gene TRBJ2-3; D remains ambiguous. CDR3 length: 14 amino acids. CDR1 SGHNT and CDR2 YENEEA come from the germline V gene. Trimming took 1 base from V and 4 from J, leaving 9 bases between them. CDR3: CASSLGGMPDTQYF. CDR3 bases: TGTGCCAGCAGCTTAGGTGGGATGCCAGATACGCAGTATTTT.

This clonotype was seen a few times. The gene calls are TRBV7-2 and TRBJ2-2, with D unclear. This CDR3 is 14 amino acids long. Trimming left V 1 base short and J 3 bases short, with 6 bases between. Germline lookup yields CDR1 SGHTA and CDR2 FQGNSA. The CDR3 nucleotides are TGTGCCAGCAGCTTAGAGACCTACACCGGGGAGCTGTTTTTT. Protein: CASSLETYTGELFF.

The J gene is TRBJ2-2, the V gene TRBV18, with 7 positions matching TRBD2. J gave up 5 bases and V 6 bases, and 9 bases lay outside the gene matches. Germline CDR1 KGHSH, CDR2 LQKENI. CDR3 length: 15 amino acids. CDR3: CASSKGGSGTGELFF. The CDR3 nucleotides read TGTGCCAGCTCTAAGGGCGGGAGTGGAACCGGGGAGCTGTTTTTT.